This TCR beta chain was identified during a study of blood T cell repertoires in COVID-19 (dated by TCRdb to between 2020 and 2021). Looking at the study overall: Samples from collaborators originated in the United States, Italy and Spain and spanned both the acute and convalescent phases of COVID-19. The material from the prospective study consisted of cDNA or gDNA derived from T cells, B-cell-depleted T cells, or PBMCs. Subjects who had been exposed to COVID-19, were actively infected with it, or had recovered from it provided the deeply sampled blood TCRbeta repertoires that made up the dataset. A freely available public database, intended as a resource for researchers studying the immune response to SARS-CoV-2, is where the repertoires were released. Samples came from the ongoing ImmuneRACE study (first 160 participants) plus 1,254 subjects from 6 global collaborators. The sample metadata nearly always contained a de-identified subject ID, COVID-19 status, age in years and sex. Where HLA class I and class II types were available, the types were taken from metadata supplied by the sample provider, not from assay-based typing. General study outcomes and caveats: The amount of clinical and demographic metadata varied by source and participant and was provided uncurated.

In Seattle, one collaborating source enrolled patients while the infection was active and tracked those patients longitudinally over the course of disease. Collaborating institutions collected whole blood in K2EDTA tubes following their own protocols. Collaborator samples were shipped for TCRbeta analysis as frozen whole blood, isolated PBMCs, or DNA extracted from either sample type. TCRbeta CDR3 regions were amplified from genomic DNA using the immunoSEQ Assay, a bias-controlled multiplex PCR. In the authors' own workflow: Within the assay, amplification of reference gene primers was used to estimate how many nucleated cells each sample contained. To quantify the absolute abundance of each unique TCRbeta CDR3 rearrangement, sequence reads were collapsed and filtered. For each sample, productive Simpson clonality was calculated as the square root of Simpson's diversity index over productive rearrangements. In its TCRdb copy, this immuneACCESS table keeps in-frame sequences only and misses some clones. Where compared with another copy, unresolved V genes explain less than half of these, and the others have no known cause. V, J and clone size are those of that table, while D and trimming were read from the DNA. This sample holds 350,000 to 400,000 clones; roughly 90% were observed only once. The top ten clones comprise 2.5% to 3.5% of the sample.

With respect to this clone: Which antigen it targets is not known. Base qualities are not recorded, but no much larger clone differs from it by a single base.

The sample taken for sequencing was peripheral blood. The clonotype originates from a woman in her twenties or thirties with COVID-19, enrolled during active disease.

CDR3 region: CATQRAGGSTEAFF. The DNA reads TGTGCCACACAGAGGGCAGGGGGCTCCACTGAAGCTTTCTTT. This chain joins TRBV11-3 to TRBJ1-1, and 8 junctional nucleotides match TRBD1. The CDR3 has 14 amino acids, counting the end cysteine and phenylalanine. Solely the CDR3 DNA is kept, with 42 bases framed from the first base. Ends trimmed: V by 10 bases, J by 4 bases; bases unmatched to a gene: 11. The germline V gene provides CDR1 SGHNT and CDR2 YENEEA.